The T cell receptor (beta chain) under discussion was sequenced for a study of cytomegalovirus exposure and HLA in healthy donors. Study details: Genotyping of 400 or so donors showed that roughly 80% belonged to the Caucasian-associated ancestry cluster.

PCR was performed using 60 Vbeta and 13 Jbeta primers. Sequencing was performed with immunoSEQ multiplex PCR; in TCRdb, only in-frame clones are kept and a portion is missing. The repertoire table contains about 200,000 clones. The ends were cut back, 2 bases at V and 4 bases at J, with 14 bases in the middle. CDR1 and CDR2 (germline): MNHNS, SASEGT. The CDR3 loop spans 15 amino acids. Study-level results: Presence/absence analyses assumed roughly uniform sequencing depth across donors. Some 16,000 TCR beta sequences were associated with HLA alleles at 0.05 false discovery rate in a later analysis. The dataset shows that most TCR sequences were rare, while some public TCRs occurred in many donors.

In regard to this clone: Its antigen is still unknown.

The receptor's source is a girl aged 2 to 9 in good health and CMV-seropositive. The sequenced sample consisted of PBMCs. The chain has TRBV6-1 and TRBJ1-1; D ambiguous. Written as DNA, the CDR3 is TGTGCCAGCAGTGAACCTCCCCAGGTGAGCACTGAAGCTTTCTTT. Translating gives CASSEPPQVSTEAFF.